Each of the 4 T cell receptor beta chains below was sequenced from the same sample in a study of CD8 T cells in ankylosing spondylitis. From the 5' RACE reads, TCRdb called clonotypes with MiXCR, one entry per CDR3 protein. Here the sample spans about 340,000 distinct CDR3 sequences, roughly 14% being singletons. Sequenced input: blood, either unsorted or a sorted T cell fraction (not recorded which). The receptors stem from a male donor with ankylosing spondylitis or in good health (not recorded which).

This CDR3 is CASSLWQLQETQYF. The DNA for the CDR3 is TGTGCCAGCAGCTTATGGCAGCTCCAAGAGACCCAGTACTTC. The chain couples TRBV11-2 to TRBJ2-5; D is uncertain. The germline gives CDR1 SGHAT, CDR2 FQNNGV. This CDR3 comprises 14 residues. The V and J ends lost 2 bases and 1 base respectively, with 8 bases between them. Full variable domain (rest looked up from reference TRBV11-2 and TRBJ2-5): EAGVAQSPRYKIIEKRQSVAFWCNPISGHATLYWYQQILGQGPKLLIQFQNNGVVDDSQLPKDRFSAERLKGVDSTLKIQPAKLEDSAVYLCASSLWQLQETQYFGPGTRLLVL.

This chain links TRBV6-1 with TRBJ2-2; a possible D gene is TRBD2 (5 bases). This CDR3 comprises 15 residues. Germline V gene sequence: CDR1 MNHNS, CDR2 SASEGT. V shed 5 bases and J shed 4 bases, with 14 bases lying between them. The CDR3 spells CASSPGVPSTGELFF. The CDR3, as DNA: TGTGCCAGCAGTCCCGGGGTACCTTCCACCGGGGAGCTGTTTTTT.

This chain links TRBV27 with TRBJ2-1; tentative D call: TRBD2 (5 bases). CDR3 size: 13 residues. Trimming took 4 bases from V and 5 from J, leaving 9 bases between them. Germline CDR1 MNHEY, CDR2 SMNVEV (reference sequence). Here the CDR3 DNA reads TGTGCCAGCAGTTGGCCGGGGAACAATGAGCAGTTCTTC. Its translation: CASSWPGNNEQFF.

About this clonotype: A much larger clone lies a single base off, so this may be a read error. This chain links TRBV7-8 with TRBJ2-7; 7 nucleotides match TRBD2. This CDR3 comprises 15 residues. CDR1 is SGHVS, CDR2 FQNEAQ, per germline. CDR3 DNA sequence: TGTGCCAGCAGCCTTTTTCCGGGAGGAGGCTACGAGCTGTACTTC. It yields the protein CASSLFPGGGYELYF.